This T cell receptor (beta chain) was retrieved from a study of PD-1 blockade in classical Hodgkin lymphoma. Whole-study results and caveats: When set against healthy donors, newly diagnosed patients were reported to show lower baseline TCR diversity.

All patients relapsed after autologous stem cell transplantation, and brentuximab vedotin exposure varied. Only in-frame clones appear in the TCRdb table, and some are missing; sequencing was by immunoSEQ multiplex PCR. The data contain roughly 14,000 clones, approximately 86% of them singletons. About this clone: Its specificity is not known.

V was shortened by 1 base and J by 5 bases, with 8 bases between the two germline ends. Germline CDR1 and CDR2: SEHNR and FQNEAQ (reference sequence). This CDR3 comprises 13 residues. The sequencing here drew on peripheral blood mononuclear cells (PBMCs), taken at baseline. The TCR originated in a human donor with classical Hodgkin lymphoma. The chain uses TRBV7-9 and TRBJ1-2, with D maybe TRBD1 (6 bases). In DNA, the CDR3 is TGTGCCAGCAGCTTAGGGACAGCTTATGGCTACACCTTC. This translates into CASSLGTAYGYTF.